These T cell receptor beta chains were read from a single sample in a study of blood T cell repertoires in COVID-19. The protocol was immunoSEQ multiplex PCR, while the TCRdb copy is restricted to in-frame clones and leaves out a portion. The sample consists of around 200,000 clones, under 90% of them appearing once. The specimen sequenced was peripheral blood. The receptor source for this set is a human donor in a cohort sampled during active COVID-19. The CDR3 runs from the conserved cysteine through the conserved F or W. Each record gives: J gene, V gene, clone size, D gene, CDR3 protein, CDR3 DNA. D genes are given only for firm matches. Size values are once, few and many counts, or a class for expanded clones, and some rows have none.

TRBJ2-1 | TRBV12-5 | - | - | CASGLVRQSSYNEQFF | TGTGCTAGTGGTTTGGTACGACAGAGCTCCTACAATGAGCAGTTCTTC
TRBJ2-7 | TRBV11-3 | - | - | CASSPTTGSYEQYF | TGTGCCAGCAGCCCGACGACAGGTTCCTACGAGCAGTACTTC
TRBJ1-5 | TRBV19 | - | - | CASSPSRGDQPQHF | TGTGCCAGTAGTCCCTCCAGGGGTGATCAGCCCCAGCATTTT
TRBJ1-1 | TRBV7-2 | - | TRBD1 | CASSVDPLGQGYTEAFF | TGTGCCAGCAGCGTAGACCCCTTGGGACAGGGATACACTGAAGCTTTCTTT
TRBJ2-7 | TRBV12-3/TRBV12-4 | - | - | CASSEVAYEQYF | TGTGCCAGCAGCGAGGTAGCCTACGAGCAGTACTTC
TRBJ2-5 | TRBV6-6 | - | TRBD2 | CASSYFSGGPQETQYF | TGTGCCAGCAGTTACTTTAGCGGGGGACCCCAAGAGACCCAGTACTTC
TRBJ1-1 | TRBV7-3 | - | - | CASRDLSGFTDTEAFF | TGTGCCAGCAGGGATTTATCGGGATTTACGGACACTGAAGCTTTCTTT
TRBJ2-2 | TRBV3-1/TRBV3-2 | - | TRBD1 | CASRGTGAGELFF | TGTGCCAGCAGGGGGACAGGGGCCGGGGAGCTGTTTTTT
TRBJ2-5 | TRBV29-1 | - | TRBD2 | CSVEDPRALAGRQETQYF | TGCAGCGTTGAAGACCCCAGGGCGCTAGCGGGGAGACAAGAGACCCAGTACTTC
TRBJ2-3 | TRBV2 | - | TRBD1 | CASRSTGTDTQYF | TGTGCCAGCAGATCGACAGGGACAGATACGCAGTATTTT
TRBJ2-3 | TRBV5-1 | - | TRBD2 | CASSTSGAVTDTQYF | TGCGCCAGCAGCACTAGCGGGGCCGTCACAGATACGCAGTATTTT
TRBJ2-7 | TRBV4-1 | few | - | CASSQVGTLYEQYF | TGCGCCAGCAGCCAAGTCGGGACTCTCTACGAGCAGTACTTC
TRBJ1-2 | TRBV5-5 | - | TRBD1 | CASSSMDLRQGRYTF | TGTGCCAGCAGCTCCATGGATCTGCGACAGGGACGCTACACCTTC
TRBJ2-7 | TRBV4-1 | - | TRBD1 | CASSPNPGDRGQQYF | TGCGCCAGCAGCCCAAATCCTGGGGACAGGGGGCAGCAGTACTTC
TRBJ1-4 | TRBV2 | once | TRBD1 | CASSRLPGTAKPHNEKLFF | TGTGCCAGCAGTCGGCTGCCCGGGACAGCTAAACCCCATAATGAAAAACTGTTTTTT
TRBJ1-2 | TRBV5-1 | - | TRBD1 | CASSSDRGNYGYTF | TGCGCCAGCAGCAGCGACAGGGGGAACTATGGCTACACCTTC
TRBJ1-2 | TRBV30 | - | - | CASTVNGYTF | TGTGCCTCCACAGTAAATGGCTACACCTTC
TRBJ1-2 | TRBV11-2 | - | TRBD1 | CASSLEYGQVNYGYTF | TGTGCCAGCAGCTTAGAGTACGGACAGGTCAACTATGGCTACACCTTC
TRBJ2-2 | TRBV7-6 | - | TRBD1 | CASSLNDRVGTGELFF | TGTGCCAGCAGCTTAAATGACAGGGTTGGAACCGGGGAGCTGTTTTTT
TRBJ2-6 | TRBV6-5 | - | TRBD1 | CANRDSSSGANVLTF | TGTGCCAACCGGGACAGTAGCTCTGGGGCCAACGTCCTGACTTTC
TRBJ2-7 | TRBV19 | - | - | CASSPGYAAYEQYF | TGTGCCAGTTCCCCCGGGTACGCAGCCTACGAGCAGTACTTC
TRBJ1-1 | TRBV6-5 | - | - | CASRLTAGDTEAFF | TGTGCCAGCAGGCTAACCGCCGGGGACACTGAAGCTTTCTTT
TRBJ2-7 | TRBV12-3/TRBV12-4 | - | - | CASSLIQTYEQYF | TGTGCCAGCAGTTTGATACAGACCTACGAGCAGTACTTC
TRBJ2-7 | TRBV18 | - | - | CASSPRTVFSPYEQYF | TGTGCCAGCTCACCACGGACAGTTTTTAGCCCCTACGAGCAGTACTTC
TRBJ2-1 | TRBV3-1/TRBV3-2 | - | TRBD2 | CASSQELAGGHNEQFF | TGTGCCAGCAGCCAGGAACTAGCGGGGGGACACAATGAGCAGTTCTTC
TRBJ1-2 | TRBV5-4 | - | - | CASSLSGQYGYTF | TGTGCCAGCAGCTTGTCTGGGCAGTATGGCTACACCTTC